This entry is about one TCR beta chain. Its specific antigen is unknown. Base qualities are not provided; no much larger clone lies one nucleotide away. Systemically healthy Caucasian individuals from Russia, about 38 in total and aged about 6 to 90 years, were included as donors. Around 10 milliliters of peripheral blood were drawn from each donor into EDTA-treated Vacutainer tubes. Ficoll-Paque density-gradient centrifugation was used to isolate PBMCs, with at least 7 million per sample. Total RNA was extracted from PBMCs with Trizol reagent, with at least 5 micrograms obtained per sample. Naive CD45RAhigh/CD27high T cell percentages were measured by flow cytometry on a PBMC aliquot from every donor. The entry originates in a study of blood T cells in healthy people across ages (dated by TCRdb to the mid-2010s). With respect to the entire study: In model experiments, template switching captured roughly one uniquely barcoded TCR beta cDNA molecule for every two T cells. Using the same blood draw, the study looked at two additional independent replicas of 1 million unique cDNA reads for two donors, one aged 18 to 30 and the other aged 80 or older. The donors were divided into four age groups: young (average roughly 15 years), middle-aged (approximately 39), aged (approximately 62) and long-lived (about 84). To avoid experimental bias, donors of different ages were distributed randomly across sequencing lanes. Age-related changes in TCR beta repertoire diversity were measured in the study by deep sequencing normalized with unique cDNA molecular identifiers. What the study reported, not specific to this receptor: Since profiling was done on bulk unsorted PBMCs, naive and antigen-experienced compartments could not be conclusively compared. Compared with the aged group, more naive CD4+ T cells, fewer expanded clones and increased TCR diversity were shown by the long-lived group, suggesting age selection. Estimates of total diversity based on one million sequenced T cells were considered lower bounds and underestimates. Observed TCR beta diversity per million T cells fell roughly linearly with age, and a significant reduction was already apparent by age around 40. There was a strong correlation between observed TCR beta diversity and the percentage of naive T cells measured by flow cytometry. The CMV infection status of donors was not known, potentially confounding age-related changes in expanded clonotypes.

Measured from the cysteine to the phenylalanine, the CDR3 is 15 residues long. The retained sequence is limited to the CDR3, 45 bases, with the frame set at the first base. Trimming takes 4 bases from V and 0 bases from J, and the germline ends sit 11 bases apart. In the germline V gene, CDR1 corresponds to SGHTA and CDR2 to FQGTGA. Library construction relied on 5' RACE. The listed sequencing device is Illumina HiSeq 2500. A second PCR of 7 to 11 cycles was run with a J-beta primer mix and a sample-barcoded 5' primer. Each TCR beta cDNA molecule received a unique molecular identifier from a template-switch 5' adaptor carrying 12 random nucleotides. At least 3 million CDR3-containing paired-end reads were obtained from each sample. First-strand cDNA synthesis was performed from all RNA using the Mint cDNA synthesis kit, with priming by a TRBC-specific oligonucleotide. All cDNA was treated with uracil-DNA glycosylase and then went through a first 18-cycle PCR with the universal primers M1SS and BC2_uni_R. The paper's data handling went like this. For normalization, 1 million high-quality reads, each with a distinct molecular identifier, were randomly selected from each sample. Instead of being binned into consensus sequences, reads that shared molecular identifiers were thrown out. CDR3 identification, clonotype clustering and error correction used MiTCR with a Q25 quality threshold and the strictest error-elimination algorithm. A nonparametric unseen species model with Euler transformation was used to estimate a lower bound on total TCR beta diversity. TCRdb redid the processing of the public reads, applying fastp at Q25 and MiXCR, and retained in-frame beta chains. When rows share a CDR3 protein, they turn into one entry using the most common DNA and genes. It is TCRdb's table, rather than the study itself, that gives the V and J calls and clone size. Here the sample has hundreds of thousands of distinct CDR3 sequences; roughly 60% occur a single time. The ten largest account for 22% of the sample.

The sequencing input was blood. The clonotype comes from a man aged 25 to 40 in good health. In this chain, TRBV7-3 is recombined with TRBJ2-3; the D gene remains uncertain. The CDR3 corresponds to CASSSAPQSTDTQYF. Read as DNA, the sequence is TGTGCCAGCAGCTCCGCCCCACAGAGCACAGATACGCAGTATTTT. Supplemented by the reference TRBV7-3 and TRBJ2-3 proteins around the CDR3, the complete variable domain is GAGVSQTPSNKVTEKGKYVELRCDPISGHTALYWYRQSLGQGPEFLIYFQGTGAADDSGLPNDRFFAVRPEGSVSTLKIQRTERGDSAVYLCASSSAPQSTDTQYFGPGTRLTVL.